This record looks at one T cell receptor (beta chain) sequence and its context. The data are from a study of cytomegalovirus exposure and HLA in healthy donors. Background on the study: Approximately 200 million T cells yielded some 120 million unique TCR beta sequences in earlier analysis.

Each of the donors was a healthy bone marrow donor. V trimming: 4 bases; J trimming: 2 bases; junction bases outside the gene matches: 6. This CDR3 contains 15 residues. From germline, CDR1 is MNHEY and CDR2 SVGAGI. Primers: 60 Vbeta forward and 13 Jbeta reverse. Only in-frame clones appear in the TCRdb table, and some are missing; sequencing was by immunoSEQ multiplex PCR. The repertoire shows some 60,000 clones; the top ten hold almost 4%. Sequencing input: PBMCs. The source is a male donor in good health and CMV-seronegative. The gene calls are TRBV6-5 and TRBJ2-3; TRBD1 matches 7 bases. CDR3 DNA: TGTGCCAGCAGTTCGTGGGACAGACCCACAGATACGCAGTATTTT. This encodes CASSSWDRPTDTQYF.